Below, 6 T cell receptor beta chains from the same sample are listed, as sequenced in a study of T cell responses to AZD1222 COVID-19 vaccine. Generated by immunoSEQ multiplex PCR, the TCRdb table keeps only in-frame clones and is missing some. The sample holds more than 35,000 clones, 83% seen once. Source: peripheral blood, taken on day 0 of AZD1222 vaccination. Receptor source: an adult in good health.

V is TRBV29-1 and J is TRBJ1-2; 8 nucleotides align to TRBD1. V lost 6 bases, J lost 2 bases, and 5 bases stayed unmatched. The CDR3 loop spans 13 amino acids. CDR1 and CDR2 from the germline V gene are SQVTM and ANQGSEA. In DNA form, the CDR3 reads TGCAGCGTCGTGGACAGGGCGAACTATGGCTACACCTTC. Translating it yields CSVVDRANYGYTF.

The genes are TRBV7-3 and TRBJ1-1, with 10 bases that match TRBD1. V gave up 5 bases and J gave up 1 base; unmatched junction bases: 1. The CDR3 is 14 residues long. The germline V gene encodes CDR1 SGHTA and CDR2 FQGTGA. The CDR3 DNA reads as TGTGCCAGCAGCCGACAGGGGGCGAACACTGAAGCTTTCTTT. This encodes CASSRQGANTEAFF.

This clone has just a few counts. This sequence joins TRBV7-2 and TRBJ1-5, with D uncertain. CDR3 size: 13 residues. Trimming removed 1 base from V and 4 bases from J, with 5 bases in between. The germline V gene encodes CDR1 SGHTA and CDR2 FQGNSA. CDR3 region: CASSLGRNQPQHF. In DNA form, the CDR3 reads TGTGCCAGCAGCTTAGGAAGAAATCAGCCCCAGCATTTT. Supplemented by reference TRBV7-2 and TRBJ1-5, the full variable domain reads GAGVSQSPSNKVTEKGKDVELRCDPISGHTALYWYRQSLGQGLEFLIYFQGNSAPDKSGLPSDRFSAERTGGSVSTLTIQRTQQEDSAVYLCASSLGRNQPQHFGDGTRLSIL.

The chain employs TRBV2 and TRBJ1-5; D might be TRBD1 (5 bases). The CDR3 contains 13 residues. Germline V gene lookup returns CDR1 SNHLY and CDR2 FYNNEI. With 7 bases removed from V and 4 bases from J, the gap between germline ends came to 11 bases. CDR3 DNA sequence: TGTGCCAGCAATGGTCAGGGTAATCAGCCCCAGCATTTT. Encoded protein: CASNGQGNQPQHF.

The chain is built from TRBV30 and TRBJ2-7, with 9 positions matching TRBD2. V gave up 0 bases and J gave up 8 bases; unmatched junction bases: 2. CDR1 GTSNPN and CDR2 SVGIG come from the germline V gene (reference sequence). The CDR3 consists of 12 residues. The CDR3 DNA follows: TGTGCCTGGAGTGTAGCGGGGGGCCAGCAGTACTTC. Translated, it gives CAWSVAGGQQYF.

This clone occurred once. The V gene is TRBV9, the J gene TRBJ2-1; 9 nucleotides line up with TRBD2. Germline CDR1 is SGDLS and CDR2 is YYNGEE. The V and J ends lost 0 bases and 9 bases, in that order; junction bases with no gene match: 10. This CDR3 spans 16 amino acids. DNA of the CDR3: TGTGCCAGCAGCGTAGCTATGGCTAGCGGGGTGAGTGAGCAGTTCTTC. Encoded protein: CASSVAMASGVSEQFF.